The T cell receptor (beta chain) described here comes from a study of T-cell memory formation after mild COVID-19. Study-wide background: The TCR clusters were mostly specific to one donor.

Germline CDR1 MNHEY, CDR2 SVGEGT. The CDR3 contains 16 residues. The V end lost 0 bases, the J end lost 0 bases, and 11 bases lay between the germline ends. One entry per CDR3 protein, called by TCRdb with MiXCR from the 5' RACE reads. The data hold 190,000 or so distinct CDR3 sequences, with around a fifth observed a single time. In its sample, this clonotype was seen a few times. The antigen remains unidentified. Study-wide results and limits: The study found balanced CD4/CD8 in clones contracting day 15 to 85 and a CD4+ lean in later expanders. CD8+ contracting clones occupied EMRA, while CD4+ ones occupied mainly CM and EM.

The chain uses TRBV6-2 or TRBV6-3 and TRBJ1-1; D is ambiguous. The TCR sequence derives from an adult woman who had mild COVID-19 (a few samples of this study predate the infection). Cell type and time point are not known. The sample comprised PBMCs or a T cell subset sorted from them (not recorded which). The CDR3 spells CASSYSIVVMNTEAFF. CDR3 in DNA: TGTGCCAGCAGTTACTCGATTGTGGTTATGAACACTGAAGCTTTCTTT.